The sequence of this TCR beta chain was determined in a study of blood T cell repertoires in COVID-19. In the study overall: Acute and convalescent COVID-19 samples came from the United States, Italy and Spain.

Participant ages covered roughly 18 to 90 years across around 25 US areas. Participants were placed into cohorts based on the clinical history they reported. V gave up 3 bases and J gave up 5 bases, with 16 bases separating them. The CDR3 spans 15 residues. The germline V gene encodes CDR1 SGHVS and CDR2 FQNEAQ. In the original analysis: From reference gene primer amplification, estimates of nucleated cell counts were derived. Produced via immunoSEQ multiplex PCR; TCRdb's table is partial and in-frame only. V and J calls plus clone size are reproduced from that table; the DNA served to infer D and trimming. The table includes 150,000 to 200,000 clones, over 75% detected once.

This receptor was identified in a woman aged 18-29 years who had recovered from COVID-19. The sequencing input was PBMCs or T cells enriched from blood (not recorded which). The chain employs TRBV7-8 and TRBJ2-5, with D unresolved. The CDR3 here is CASSFVRLQLETQYF. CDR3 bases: TGTGCCAGCAGCTTCGTAAGACTCCAGCTTGAGACCCAGTACTTC.